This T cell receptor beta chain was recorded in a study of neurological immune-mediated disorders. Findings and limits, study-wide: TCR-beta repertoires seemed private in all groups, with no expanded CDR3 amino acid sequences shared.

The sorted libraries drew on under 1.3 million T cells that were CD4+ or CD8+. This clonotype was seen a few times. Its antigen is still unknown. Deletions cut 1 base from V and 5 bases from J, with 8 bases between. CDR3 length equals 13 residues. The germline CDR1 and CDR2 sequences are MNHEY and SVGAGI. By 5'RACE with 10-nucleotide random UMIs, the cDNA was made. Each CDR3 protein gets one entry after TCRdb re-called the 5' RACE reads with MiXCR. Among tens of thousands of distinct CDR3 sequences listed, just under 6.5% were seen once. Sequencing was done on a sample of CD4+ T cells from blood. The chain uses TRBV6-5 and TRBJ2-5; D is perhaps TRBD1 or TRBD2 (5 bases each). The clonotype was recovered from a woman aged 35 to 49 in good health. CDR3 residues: CASSYLGEETQYF. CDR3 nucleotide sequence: TGTGCCAGCAGTTACTTAGGGGAGGAGACCCAGTACTTC.